This T cell receptor (beta chain) was sequenced in a study of CD8+CD57+ T cells in acquired aplastic anemia. CDR1 and CDR2 (germline): DFQATT, SNEGSKA (reference sequence). Between the trimmed V and J ends, which lost 0 bases and 3 bases, there was a span of 13 bases. The CDR3 consists of 15 residues. Both TCR beta VDJ combination and CDR3 sequence profiling were carried out. Genomic DNA was the template for this profiling. TCRdb re-analysed the reads in MiXCR, keeping a single row per CDR3 protein. The data contain 190,000 or so distinct CDR3 sequences, about half of them seen just once; the ten biggest clones take up about 1.7%. Those patients picked for sequencing had displayed CD8+CD57+ cell expansion on flow cytometry.

V and J are TRBV20-1 and TRBJ2-3; a possible D gene is TRBD2 (5 bases). The source of this sequence is a human donor with aplastic anemia. Input material: sorted CD4+, CD8+, or CD8+CD57+ T cells (not recorded which) from PBMCs. The CDR3: CSAREVSAWTDTQYF. CDR3 coding DNA: TGCAGTGCTAGAGAGGTTAGCGCTTGGACAGATACGCAGTATTTT.